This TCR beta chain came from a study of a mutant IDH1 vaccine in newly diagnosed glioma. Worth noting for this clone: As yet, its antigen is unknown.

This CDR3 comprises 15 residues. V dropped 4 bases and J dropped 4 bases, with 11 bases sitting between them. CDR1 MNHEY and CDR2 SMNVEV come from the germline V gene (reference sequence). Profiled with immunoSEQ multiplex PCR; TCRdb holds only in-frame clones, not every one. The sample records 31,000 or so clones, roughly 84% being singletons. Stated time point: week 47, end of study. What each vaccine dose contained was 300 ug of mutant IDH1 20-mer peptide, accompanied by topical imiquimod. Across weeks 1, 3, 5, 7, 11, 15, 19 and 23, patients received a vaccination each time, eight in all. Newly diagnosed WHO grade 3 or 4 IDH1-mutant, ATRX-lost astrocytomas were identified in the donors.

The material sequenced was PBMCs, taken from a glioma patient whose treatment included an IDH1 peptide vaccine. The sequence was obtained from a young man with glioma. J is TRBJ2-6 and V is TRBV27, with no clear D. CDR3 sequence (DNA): TGTGCCAGCAGTTATCAAACGGCGGGGGCCAACGTCCTGACTTTC. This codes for CASSYQTAGANVLTF.